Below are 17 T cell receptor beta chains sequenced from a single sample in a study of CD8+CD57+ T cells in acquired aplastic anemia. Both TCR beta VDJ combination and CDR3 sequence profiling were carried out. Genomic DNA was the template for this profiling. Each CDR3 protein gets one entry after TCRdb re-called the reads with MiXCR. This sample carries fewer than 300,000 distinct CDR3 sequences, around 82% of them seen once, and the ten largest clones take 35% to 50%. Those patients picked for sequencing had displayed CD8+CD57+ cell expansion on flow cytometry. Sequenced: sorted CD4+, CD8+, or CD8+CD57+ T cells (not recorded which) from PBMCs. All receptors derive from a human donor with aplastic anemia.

This CDR3 reads CATSIGRGQGTQYF. CDR3 bases: TGTGCCACCAGCATAGGCAGGGGGCAAGGGACGCAGTACTTC. The genes are TRBV19 and TRBJ2-5; TRBD1 matches 8 bases. The CDR3 sequence is 14 residues long. V shed 10 bases and J 11 bases; nucleotides not matched to a gene: 18. Per the germline V gene, CDR1 is LNHDA and CDR2 is SQIVND (reference sequence).

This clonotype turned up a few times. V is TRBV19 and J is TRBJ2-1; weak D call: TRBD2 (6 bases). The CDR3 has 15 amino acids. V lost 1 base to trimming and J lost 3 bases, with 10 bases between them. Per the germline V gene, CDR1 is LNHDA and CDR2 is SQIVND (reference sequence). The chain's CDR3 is CASSIASDDYNEQFF. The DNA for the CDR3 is TGTGCCAGTAGTATAGCTAGCGACGACTACAATGAGCAGTTCTTC.

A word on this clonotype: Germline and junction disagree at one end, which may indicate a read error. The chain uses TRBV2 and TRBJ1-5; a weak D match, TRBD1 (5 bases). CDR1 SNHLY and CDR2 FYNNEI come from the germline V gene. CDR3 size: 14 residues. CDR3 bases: TGTGCCAGCGGGGACGCTTATACCAATACGCAGTATTATTTT. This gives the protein CASGDAYTNTQYYF.

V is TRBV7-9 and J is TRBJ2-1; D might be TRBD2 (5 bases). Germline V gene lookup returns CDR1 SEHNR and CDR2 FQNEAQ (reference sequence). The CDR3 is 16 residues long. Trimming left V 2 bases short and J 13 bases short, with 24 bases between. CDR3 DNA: TGTGCCAGCAGCTTACTACCCGGGGAGCTGTGTGTTGAACAGTTCTTC. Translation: CASSLLPGELCVEQFF.

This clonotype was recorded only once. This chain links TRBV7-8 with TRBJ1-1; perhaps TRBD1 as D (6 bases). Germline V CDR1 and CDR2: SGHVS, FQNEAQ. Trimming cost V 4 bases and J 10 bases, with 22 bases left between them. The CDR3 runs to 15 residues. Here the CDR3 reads CASSSGGAGGQLAFF. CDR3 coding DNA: TGTGCCAGCAGCTCCGGAGGTGCGGGTGGACAGTTAGCTTTCTTT.

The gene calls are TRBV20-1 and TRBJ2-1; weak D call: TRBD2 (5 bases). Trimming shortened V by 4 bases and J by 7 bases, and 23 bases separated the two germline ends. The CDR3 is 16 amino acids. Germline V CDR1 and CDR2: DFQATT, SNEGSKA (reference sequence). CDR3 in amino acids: CSAIGPLAGLSNEQFF. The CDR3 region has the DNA TGCAGTGCTATCGGGCCCTTAGCCGGACTGTCGAATGAGCAGTTCTTC.

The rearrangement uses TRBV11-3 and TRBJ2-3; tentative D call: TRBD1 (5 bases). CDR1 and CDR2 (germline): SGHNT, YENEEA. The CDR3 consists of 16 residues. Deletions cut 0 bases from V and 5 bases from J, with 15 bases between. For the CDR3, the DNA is TGTGCCAGCAGCTTAGATCTGACAGAGGCCATAGATACGCAGTATTTT. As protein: CASSLDLTEAIDTQYF.

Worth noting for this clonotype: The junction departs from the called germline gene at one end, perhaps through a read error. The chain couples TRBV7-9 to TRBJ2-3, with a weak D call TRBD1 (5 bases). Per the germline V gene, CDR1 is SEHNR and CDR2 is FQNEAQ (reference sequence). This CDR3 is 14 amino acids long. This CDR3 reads CASSSAEGHDTQYF. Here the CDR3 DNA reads TGTGCCAGCAGCTCCGCGGAAGGACACGATACGCAGTACTTT. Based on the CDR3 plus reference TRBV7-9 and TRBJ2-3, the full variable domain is DTGVSQNPRHKITKRGQNVTFRCDPISEHNRLYWYRQTLGQGPEFLTYFQNEAQLEKSRLLSDRFSAERPKGSFSTLEIQRTEQGDSAMYLCASSSAEGHDTQYFGPGTRLTVL.

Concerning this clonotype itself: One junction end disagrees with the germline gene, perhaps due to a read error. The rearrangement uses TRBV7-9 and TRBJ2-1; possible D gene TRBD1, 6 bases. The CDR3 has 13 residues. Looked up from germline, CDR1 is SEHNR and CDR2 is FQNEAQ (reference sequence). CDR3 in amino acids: CASSSTGANEQFF. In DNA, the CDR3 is TGCGCCAGCAGCTCGACAGGTGCGAATGAGCAGTTCTTC.

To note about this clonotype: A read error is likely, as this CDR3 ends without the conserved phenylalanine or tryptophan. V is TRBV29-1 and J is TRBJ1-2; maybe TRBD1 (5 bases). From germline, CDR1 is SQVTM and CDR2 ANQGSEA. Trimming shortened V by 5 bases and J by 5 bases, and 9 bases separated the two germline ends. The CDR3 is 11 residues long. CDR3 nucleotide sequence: TGCAGCGTTCCTGACAGTTATGGCTACACCCTC. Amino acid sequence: CSVPDSYGYTL.

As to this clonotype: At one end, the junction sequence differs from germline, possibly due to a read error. CDR3 protein: CASSLAGGANPHF. CDR3 bases: TGTGCCAGCAGCTTAGCGGGAGGAGCCAATCCGCATTTT. The V gene is TRBV7-8, the J gene TRBJ2-3; possible D gene TRBD2, 6 bases. This CDR3 is 13 amino acids long. CDR1 and CDR2 from the germline V gene are SGHVS and FQNEAQ.

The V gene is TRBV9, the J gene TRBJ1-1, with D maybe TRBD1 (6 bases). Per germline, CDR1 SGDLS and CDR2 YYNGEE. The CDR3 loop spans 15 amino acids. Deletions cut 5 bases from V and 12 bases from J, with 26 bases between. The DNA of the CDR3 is TGTGCCAGCAGTGGTGAAGCGGGGGACACCGGGGAGCCTTTCTTT. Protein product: CASSGEAGDTGEPFF.

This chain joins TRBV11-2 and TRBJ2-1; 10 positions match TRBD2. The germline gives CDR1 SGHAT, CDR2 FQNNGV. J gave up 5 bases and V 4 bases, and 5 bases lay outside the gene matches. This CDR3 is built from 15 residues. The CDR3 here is CASSSPGLAHNEQFF. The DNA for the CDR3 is TGTGCCAGCAGCTCTCCGGGACTAGCGCACAATGAGCAGTTCTTC.

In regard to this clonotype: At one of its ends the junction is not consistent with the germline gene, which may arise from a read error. CDR3 in amino acids: CASSSPFGPVEENQYF. The DNA of the CDR3 is TGTGCCAGCAGCTCCCCCTTTGGACCGGTCGAAGAGAACCAGTACTTC. This chain joins TRBV7-2 and TRBJ2-5; D ambiguous. CDR3 length: 16 residues. Germline values: CDR1 SGHTA, CDR2 FQGNSA.

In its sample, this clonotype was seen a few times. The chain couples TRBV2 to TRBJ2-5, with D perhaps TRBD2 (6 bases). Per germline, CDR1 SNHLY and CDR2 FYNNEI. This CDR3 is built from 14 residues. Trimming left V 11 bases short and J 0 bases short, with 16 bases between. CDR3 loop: CACGVAAYQETQYF. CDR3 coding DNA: TGTGCCTGCGGGGTCGCGGCGTACCAAGAGACCCAGTACTTC. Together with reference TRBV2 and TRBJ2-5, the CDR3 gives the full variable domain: EPEVTQTPSHQVTQMGQEVILRCVPISNHLYFYWYRQILGQKVEFLVSFYNNEISEKSEIFDDQFSVERPDGSNFTLKIRSTKLEDSAMYFCACGVAAYQETQYFGPGTRLLVL.

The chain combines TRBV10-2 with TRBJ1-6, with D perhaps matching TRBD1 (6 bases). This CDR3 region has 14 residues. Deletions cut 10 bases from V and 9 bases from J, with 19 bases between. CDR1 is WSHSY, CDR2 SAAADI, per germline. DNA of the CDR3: TGCGCCATCACCGAGGGGGTAATTGGTTCACCCCTCCACTTT. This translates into CAITEGVIGSPLHF.

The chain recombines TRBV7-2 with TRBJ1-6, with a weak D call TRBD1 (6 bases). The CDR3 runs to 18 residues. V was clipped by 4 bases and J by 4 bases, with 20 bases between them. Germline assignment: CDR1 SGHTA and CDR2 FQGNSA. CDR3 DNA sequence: TGTGCCAGCAGCTCTTCACAGGGTCAGCAGGGATATAATTCACCCCTCCACTTT. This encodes CASSSSQGQQGYNSPLHF.